This TCR beta chain was profiled in a study of blood T cell repertoires in COVID-19. Profiling relied on immunoSEQ multiplex PCR, and the TCRdb table lists in-frame clones only, not all of them. The sample lists 46,000 or so clones; around 90% were seen once. Concerning this clone: The junction departs from the called germline gene at one end, perhaps through a read error.

The germline V gene encodes CDR1 SNHLY and CDR2 FYNNEI. This CDR3 has 13 residues. V gene TRBV2 combines with J gene TRBJ2-1, with D perhaps TRBD1 (5 bases). The sequence was collected from a man aged 65 to 85 with active COVID-19. Sequencing used peripheral blood. The chain's CDR3 is CASSEAGPYELLF. Written as DNA, the CDR3 is TGTGCCAGCAGTGAAGCGGGGCCCTATGAGCTTCTCTTC.